The source of this TCR beta chain is a study of blood T cells in healthy people across ages. Trimming cost V 3 bases and J 5 bases, with 6 bases left between them. The CDR3 is 12 amino acids. Germline V gene lookup returns CDR1 LGHNT and CDR2 FRNRAP. A J-beta primer mix and a sample-barcoded 5' primer were used in a second PCR of roughly 7 to 12 cycles. TCRdb re-analysed the 5' RACE reads in MiXCR, keeping a single row per CDR3 protein. Found here are 1.5 million to 2 million distinct CDR3 sequences, around 42% of them singletons; the top ten hold 23%. Source material: blood. The receptor comes from a human donor in good health. The rearrangement joins TRBV12-5 to TRBJ2-3; D remains unclear. CDR3 in amino acids: CASGLSRDTQYF. CDR3 in DNA: TGTGCTAGTGGTTTATCGCGAGATACGCAGTATTTT.